This T cell receptor beta chain originates from a study of blood T cells in healthy people across ages. Only one count was recorded for this clonotype. Every donor provided around 9.5 milliliters of peripheral blood. With a J-beta primer mix and a sample-barcoded 5' primer, a second PCR ran about 7 to 11 cycles. TCRdb reprocessed the 5' RACE reads with MiXCR, giving one entry per CDR3 protein. The data show more than 1,400,000 distinct CDR3 sequences, about 43% seen once. V lost 6 bases and J lost 3, with 13 bases in between. This CDR3 is 13 amino acids long. In germline, CDR1 is GTSNPN, CDR2 SVGIG (reference sequence).

The rearrangement links TRBV30 to TRBJ2-3, with D possibly matching TRBD1 (5 bases). Material: blood. This TCR was recovered from a woman under 30 in good health. The CDR3 loop reads CACNPPGTDTQYF. The CDR3 region has the DNA TGTGCCTGCAACCCGCCAGGGACAGATACGCAGTATTTT.